This TCR beta chain is drawn from a study of PD-1 blockade in classical Hodgkin lymphoma. General observations from the study: When set against healthy donors, newly diagnosed patients were reported to show lower baseline TCR diversity.

Points on this clone: The antigen is unknown.

The protocol was immunoSEQ multiplex PCR, while the TCRdb copy is restricted to in-frame clones and leaves out a portion. The sample holds around 31,000 clones, 89% seen once. Time point defined: newly diagnosed, previously untreated cHL patient sample. Thawed PBMCs were the source of CD4+ T cells, purified by magnetic negative selection. This CDR3 spans 14 amino acids. V was trimmed by 7 bases and J by 1 base, leaving 13 bases between them. Germline CDR1 SGDLS, CDR2 YYNGEE. The sequence derives from a human donor with classical Hodgkin lymphoma. The specimen sequenced was CD4+ T cells from blood. The chain has TRBV9 and TRBJ2-3; D remains unclear. DNA of the CDR3: TGTGCCAGCGCTGCCTCTGGCGGCACAGATACGCAGTATTTT. Translated: CASAASGGTDTQYF.